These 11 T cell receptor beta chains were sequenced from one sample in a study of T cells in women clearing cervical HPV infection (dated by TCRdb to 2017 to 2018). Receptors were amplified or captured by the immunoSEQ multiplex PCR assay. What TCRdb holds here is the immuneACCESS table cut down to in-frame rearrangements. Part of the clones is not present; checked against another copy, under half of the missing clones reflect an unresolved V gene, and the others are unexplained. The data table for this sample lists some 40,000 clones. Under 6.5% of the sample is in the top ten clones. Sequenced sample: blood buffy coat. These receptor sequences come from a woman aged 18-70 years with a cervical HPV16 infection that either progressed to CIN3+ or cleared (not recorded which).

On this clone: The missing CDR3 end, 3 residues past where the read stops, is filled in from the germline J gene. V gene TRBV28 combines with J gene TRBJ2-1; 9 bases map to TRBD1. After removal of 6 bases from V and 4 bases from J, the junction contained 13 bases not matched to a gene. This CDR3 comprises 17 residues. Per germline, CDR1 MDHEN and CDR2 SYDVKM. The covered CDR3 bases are TGTGCCAGCAGCGGGGACAGGGTCAGATTTGGGTACAATGAG. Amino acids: CASSGDRVRFGYNE. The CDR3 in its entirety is CASSGDRVRFGYNEQFF. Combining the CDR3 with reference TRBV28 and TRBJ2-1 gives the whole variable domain DVKVTQSSRYLVKRTGEKVFLECVQDMDHENMFWYRQDPGLGLRLIYFSYDVKMKEKGDIPEGYSVSREKKERFSLILESASTNQTSMYLCASSGDRVRFGYNEQFFGPGTRLTVL.

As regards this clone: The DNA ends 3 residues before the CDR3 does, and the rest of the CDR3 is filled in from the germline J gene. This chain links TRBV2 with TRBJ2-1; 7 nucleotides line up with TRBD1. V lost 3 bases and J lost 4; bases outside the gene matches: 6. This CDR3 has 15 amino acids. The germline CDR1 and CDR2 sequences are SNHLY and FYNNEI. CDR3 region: CASSETGTDYNEQFF. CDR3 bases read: TGTGCCAGCAGTGAGACCGGGACAGATTACAATGAG.

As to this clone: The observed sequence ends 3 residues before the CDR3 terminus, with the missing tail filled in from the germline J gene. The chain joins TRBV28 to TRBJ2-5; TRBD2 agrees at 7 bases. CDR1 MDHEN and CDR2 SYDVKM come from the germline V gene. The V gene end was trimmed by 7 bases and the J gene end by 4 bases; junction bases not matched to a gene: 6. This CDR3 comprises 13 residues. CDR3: CASTSSGTETQYF. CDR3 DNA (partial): TGTGCCAGCACCTCAAGCGGGACAGAGACC.

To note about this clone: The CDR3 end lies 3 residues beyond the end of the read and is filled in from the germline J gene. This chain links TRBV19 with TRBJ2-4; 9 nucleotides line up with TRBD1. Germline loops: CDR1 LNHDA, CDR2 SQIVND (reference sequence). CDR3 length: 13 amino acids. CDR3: CASTWDRAYGQYF. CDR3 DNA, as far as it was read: TGTGCCAGTACCTGGGACAGGGCTTATGGT.

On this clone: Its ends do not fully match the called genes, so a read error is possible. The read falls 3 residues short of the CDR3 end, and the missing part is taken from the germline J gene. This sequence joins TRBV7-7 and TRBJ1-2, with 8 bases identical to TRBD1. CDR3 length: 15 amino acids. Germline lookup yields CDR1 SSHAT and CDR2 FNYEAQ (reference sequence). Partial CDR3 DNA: TGTGCTAGCAGCTTAGAGGCAGGGGGCTCCTACGAC. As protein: CASSLEAGGSYD. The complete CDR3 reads CASSLEAGGSYDYTF.

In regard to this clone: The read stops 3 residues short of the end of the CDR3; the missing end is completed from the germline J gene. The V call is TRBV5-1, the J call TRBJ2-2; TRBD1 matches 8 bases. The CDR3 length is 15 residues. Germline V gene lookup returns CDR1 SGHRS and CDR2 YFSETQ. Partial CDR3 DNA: TGCGCCAGCAGCTTGGAAGGACAGGGTCATGAAAAG. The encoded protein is CASSLEGQGHEK. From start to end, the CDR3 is CASSLEGQGHEKLFF.

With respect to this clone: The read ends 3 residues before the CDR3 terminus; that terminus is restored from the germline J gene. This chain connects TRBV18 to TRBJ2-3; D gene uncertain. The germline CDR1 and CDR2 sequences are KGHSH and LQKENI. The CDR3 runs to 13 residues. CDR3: CASFQGLEETQYF. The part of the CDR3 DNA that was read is TGTGCCAGCTTTCAAGGGTTGGAAGAGACG.

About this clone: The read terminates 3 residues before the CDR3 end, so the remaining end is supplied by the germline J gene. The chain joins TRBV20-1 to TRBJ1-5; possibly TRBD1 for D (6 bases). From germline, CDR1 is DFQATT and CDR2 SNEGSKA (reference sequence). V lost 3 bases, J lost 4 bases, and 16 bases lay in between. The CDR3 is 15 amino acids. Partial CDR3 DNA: TGCAGTGCTAGTAATAGAGCGGGGGCTAATCAGCCC. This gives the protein CSASNRAGANQP. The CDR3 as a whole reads CSASNRAGANQPQHF.

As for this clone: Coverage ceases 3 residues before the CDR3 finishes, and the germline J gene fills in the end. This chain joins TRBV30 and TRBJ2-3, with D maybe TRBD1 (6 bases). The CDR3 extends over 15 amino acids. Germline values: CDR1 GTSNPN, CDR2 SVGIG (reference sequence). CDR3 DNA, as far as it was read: TGTGCCTGGAGTAAGGGGGATATCAGCAATCAGCCG. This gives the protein CAWSKGDISNQP. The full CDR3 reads CAWSKGDISNQPQYF.

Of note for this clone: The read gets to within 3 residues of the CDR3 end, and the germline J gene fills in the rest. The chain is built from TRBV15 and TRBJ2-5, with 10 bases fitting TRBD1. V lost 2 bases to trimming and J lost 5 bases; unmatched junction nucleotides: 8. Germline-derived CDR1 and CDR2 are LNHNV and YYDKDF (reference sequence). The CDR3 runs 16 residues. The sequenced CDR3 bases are TGTGCCACCAGCAGAACCGGGACAGGGGTAGGCGAGACC. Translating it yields CATSRTGTGVGET. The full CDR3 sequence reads CATSRTGTGVGETQYF.

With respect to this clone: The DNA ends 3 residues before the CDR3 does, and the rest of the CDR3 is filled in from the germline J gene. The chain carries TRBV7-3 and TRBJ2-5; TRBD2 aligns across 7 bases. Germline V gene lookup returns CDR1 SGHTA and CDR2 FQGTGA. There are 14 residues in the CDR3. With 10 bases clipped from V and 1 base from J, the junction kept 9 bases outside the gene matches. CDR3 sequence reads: CATSAGGSQETQYF. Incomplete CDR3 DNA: TGTGCCACCTCCGCCGGCGGGAGCCAAGAGACC. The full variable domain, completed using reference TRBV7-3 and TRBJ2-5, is GAGVSQTPSNKVTEKGKYVELRCDPISGHTALYWYRQSLGQGPEFLIYFQGTGAADDSGLPNDRFFAVRPEGSVSTLKIQRTERGDSAVYLCATSAGGSQETQYFGPGTRLLVL.